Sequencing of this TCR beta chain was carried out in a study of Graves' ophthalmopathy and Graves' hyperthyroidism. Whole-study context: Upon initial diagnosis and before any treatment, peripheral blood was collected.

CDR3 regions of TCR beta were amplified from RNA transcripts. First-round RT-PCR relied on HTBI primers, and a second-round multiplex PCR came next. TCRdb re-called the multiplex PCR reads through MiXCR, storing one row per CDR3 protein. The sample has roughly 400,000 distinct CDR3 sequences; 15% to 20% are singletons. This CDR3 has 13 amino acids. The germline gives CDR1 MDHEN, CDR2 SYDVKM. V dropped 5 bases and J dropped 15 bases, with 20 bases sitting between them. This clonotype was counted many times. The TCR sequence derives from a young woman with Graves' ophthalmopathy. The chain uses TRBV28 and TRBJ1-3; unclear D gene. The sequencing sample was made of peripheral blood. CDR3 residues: CASSTLLAPWGYF. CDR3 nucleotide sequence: TGTGCCAGCAGTACCCTGCTGGCACCATGGGGATATTTT.